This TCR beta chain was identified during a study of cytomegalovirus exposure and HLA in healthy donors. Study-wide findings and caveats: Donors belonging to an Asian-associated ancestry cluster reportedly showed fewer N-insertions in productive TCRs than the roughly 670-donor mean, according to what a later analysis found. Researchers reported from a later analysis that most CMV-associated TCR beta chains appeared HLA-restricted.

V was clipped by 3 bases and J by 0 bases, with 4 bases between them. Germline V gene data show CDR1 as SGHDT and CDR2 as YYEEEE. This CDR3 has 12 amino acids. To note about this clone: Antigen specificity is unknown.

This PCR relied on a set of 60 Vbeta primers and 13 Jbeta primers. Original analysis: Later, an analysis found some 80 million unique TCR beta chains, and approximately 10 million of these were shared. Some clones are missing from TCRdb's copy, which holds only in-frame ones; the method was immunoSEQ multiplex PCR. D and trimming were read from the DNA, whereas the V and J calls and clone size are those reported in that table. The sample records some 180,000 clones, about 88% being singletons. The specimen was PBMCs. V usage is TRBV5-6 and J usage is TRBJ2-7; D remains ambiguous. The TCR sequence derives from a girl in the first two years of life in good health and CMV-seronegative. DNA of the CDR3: TGTGCCAGCAGCTCCCTCTCCTACGAGCAGTACTTC. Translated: CASSSLSYEQYF.